These 4 T cell receptor beta chains were sequenced from one sample in a study of control samples from healthy donors and cancer patients. Some clones are missing from TCRdb's copy, which holds only in-frame ones; the method was immunoSEQ multiplex PCR. In the table there are some 140,000 clones, more than 85% of which are singletons. Source material: blood. The receptors originated from a woman younger than 45 in good health.

The chain joins TRBV30 to TRBJ2-1; D gene uncertain. In germline, CDR1 is GTSNPN, CDR2 SVGIG (reference sequence). Trimming left V 0 bases short and J 12 bases short, with 15 bases between. CDR3 length: 13 residues. The CDR3 DNA follows: TGTGCCTGGAGTGTTGCCCTCTCCGAAGGGCAGTTCTTC. It codes for CAWSVALSEGQFF.

This rearrangement joins TRBV27 to TRBJ1-1; D gene unclear. CDR1 and CDR2 from the germline V gene are MNHEY and SMNVEV (reference sequence). Trimming removed 8 bases at V and 0 bases at J, with 16 bases between. The CDR3 sequence is 15 residues long. CDR3 coding DNA: TGTGCCAGCGTCATTCGGGTTAACATGAACACTGAAGCTTTCTTT. Encoded protein: CASVIRVNMNTEAFF.

This chain links TRBV5-1 with TRBJ1-2; 7 bases line up with TRBD1. J was trimmed by 2 bases and V by 3 bases; bases with no gene match: 4. This CDR3 is built from 14 residues. The germline CDR1 and CDR2 sequences are SGHRS and YFSETQ. DNA for the CDR3: TGCGCCAGCAGCTCAGGGGGGCAGAACTATGGCTACACCTTC. Its translation: CASSSGGQNYGYTF.

The chain is built from TRBV19 and TRBJ1-3; 9 bases line up with TRBD1. V trimming: 5 bases; J trimming: 7 bases; junction bases outside the gene matches: 6. The CDR3 spans 14 residues. Germline CDR1 LNHDA, CDR2 SQIVND (reference sequence). CDR3 coding DNA: TGTGCCAGTAGTTCCACAGGGGGCTGGAACACCATATATTTT. Its protein is CASSSTGGWNTIYF.